What follows are 16 T cell receptor beta chains derived from one specimen sequenced in a study of beta chain features in type 1 diabetes. As every portion of the isolated RNA was reverse transcribed, the sequencing read expressed TCRB transcripts. Produced via immunoSEQ multiplex PCR; TCRdb's table is partial and in-frame only. The table has 600,000 to 650,000 clones, about a sixth seen once. Material for sequencing was naive CD4+ T cells from blood. The receptors stem from a man younger than 30 in good health.

This clone was found a few times. The V call is TRBV28, the J call TRBJ2-1; D perhaps matches TRBD1 (6 bases). V lost 7 bases, J lost 9 bases, and 16 bases lay in between. CDR1 and CDR2 from the germline V gene are MDHEN and SYDVKM. The CDR3 covers 13 residues. This CDR3 reads CASTDGGGTEQFF. In DNA, the CDR3 is TGTGCCAGCACCGATGGTGGGGGCACTGAGCAGTTCTTC.

This clone was seen more than once but under ten times. This chain uses TRBV18 with TRBJ2-7; D is uncertain. CDR3 size: 12 residues. V was cut by 5 bases and J by 7 bases, with 12 bases left in between. The germline V gene encodes CDR1 KGHSH and CDR2 LQKENI. The CDR3 reads CASSAPMGEQYF. The CDR3 DNA follows: TGTGCCAGCTCAGCCCCTATGGGGGAGCAGTACTTC.

This clone turned up a few times. This chain joins TRBV7-2 and TRBJ2-7; the D call may be TRBD1 or TRBD2 (5 bases each). V was trimmed by 1 base and J by 1 base, leaving 8 bases between them. The CDR3 length is 14 residues. The germline CDR1 and CDR2 sequences are SGHTA and FQGNSA. CDR3 residues: CASSLEGSSYEQYF. The CDR3 DNA reads as TGTGCCAGCAGCTTAGAGGGGAGTTCCTACGAGCAGTACTTC. The entire variable domain, with the rest obtained from reference TRBV7-2 and TRBJ2-7, is as follows: GAGVSQSPSNKVTEKGKDVELRCDPISGHTALYWYRQSLGQGLEFLIYFQGNSAPDKSGLPSDRFSAERTGGSVSTLTIQRTQQEDSAVYLCASSLEGSSYEQYFGPGTRLTVT.

This clone occurred a few times. The chain carries TRBV5-1 and TRBJ2-1, with D tentatively TRBD2 (5 bases). This CDR3 spans 15 amino acids. The V gene lost 0 bases and the J gene lost 5 bases, with 12 bases spanning the gap. Germline V CDR1 and CDR2: SGHRS, YFSETQ. The CDR3 coding sequence is TGCGCCAGCAGCTTGGTCACACTAGGACACAATGAGCAGTTCTTC. Its translation: CASSLVTLGHNEQFF.

This clone was seen only a few times. The chain combines TRBV9 with TRBJ1-2; D gene ambiguous. Germline assignment: CDR1 SGDLS and CDR2 YYNGEE. Trimming shortened V by 0 bases and J by 8 bases, and 17 bases separated the two germline ends. The CDR3 spans 15 residues. CDR3 sequence reads: CASSVAGRPYEGYTF. The CDR3 DNA reads TGTGCCAGCAGCGTAGCCGGACGCCCATATGAGGGCTACACCTTC.

The V gene is TRBV10-3, the J gene TRBJ2-5, with D uncertain. Germline V gives CDR1 ENHRY, CDR2 SYGVKD. The CDR3 has 10 residues. This chain's CDR3 is CERQQETQYF. In DNA, the CDR3 is TGTGAAAGACAACAAGAGACCCAGTACTTC.

This clone has a handful of counts. The rearrangement links TRBV2 to TRBJ1-1; weak D call: TRBD1 (5 bases). Per the germline V gene, CDR1 is SNHLY and CDR2 is FYNNEI. The CDR3 extends over 18 amino acids. V was cut by 7 bases and J by 4 bases, with 28 bases left in between. The CDR3 reads CASNPSPGPPGESTEAFF. CDR3 sequence (DNA): TGTGCCAGCAACCCAAGTCCTGGACCCCCGGGGGAGAGCACTGAAGCTTTCTTT.

V gene TRBV28 combines with J gene TRBJ1-6; possibly TRBD1 for D (5 bases). CDR3 size: 13 residues. Germline CDR1 and CDR2: MDHEN and SYDVKM. The V gene lost 6 bases and the J gene lost 11 bases, with 14 bases spanning the gap. The CDR3 nucleotides read TGTGCCAGCAGACCACCAGGGAGCCCACCCCTCCACTTT. This encodes CASRPPGSPPLHF.

This clone turned up a few times. The CDR3 loop is CASSSGQGWYEQYF. CDR3 nucleotides: TGTGCCAGCAGTTCAGGACAGGGGTGGTACGAGCAGTACTTC. V usage is TRBV27 and J usage is TRBJ2-7; 9 bases are shared with TRBD1. Germline CDR1 reads MNHEY; CDR2 reads SMNVEV (reference sequence). Trimming at V came to 4 bases and at J to 4 bases, leaving 5 bases not matched to a gene. This CDR3 spans 14 amino acids.

In this sample, this clone turned up a few times. J is TRBJ2-4 and V is TRBV7-9; 8 bases line up with TRBD1. Trimming removed 5 bases from V and 3 bases from J; junction bases left unmatched: 9. This CDR3 spans 16 amino acids. Germline CDR1 is SEHNR and CDR2 is FQNEAQ (reference sequence). The CDR3 region has the DNA TGTGCCAGCAGCCGACAGCAGGGGGCTGGCAAAAACATTCAGTACTTC. Its translation: CASSRQQGAGKNIQYF.

This rearrangement joins TRBV10-2 to TRBJ1-1; possible D gene TRBD1, 5 bases. In germline, CDR1 is WSHSY, CDR2 SAAADI. V was cut by 4 bases and J by 10 bases, with 7 bases left in between. The CDR3 is 10 amino acids. DNA of the CDR3: TGCGCCAGCAGTGGCGGGACAGCTTTCTTT. Translation: CASSGGTAFF.

This sequence joins TRBV5-1 and TRBJ2-2; perhaps TRBD1 as D (5 bases). Germline assignment: CDR1 SGHRS and CDR2 YFSETQ. Trimming took 9 bases from V and 4 from J, leaving 13 bases between them. The CDR3 length is 13 residues. In DNA form, the CDR3 reads TGCGCCACCCGACAGCGATCCACCGGGGAGCTGTTTTTT. The encoded protein is CATRQRSTGELFF.

The table lists this clone with a few counts. CDR3 sequence (DNA): TGCAGCGTTGCGGGGGACAGGGGCCCTTACACCGGGGAGCTGTTTTTT. Protein product: CSVAGDRGPYTGELFF. V gene TRBV29-1 combines with J gene TRBJ2-2, with 10 positions matching TRBD1. This CDR3 contains 16 residues. With 4 bases clipped from V and 3 bases from J, the junction kept 8 bases outside the gene matches. Looked up from germline, CDR1 is SQVTM and CDR2 is ANQGSEA.

This clone has more than one count but fewer than ten. This chain joins TRBV4-1 and TRBJ2-4; D uncertain. The V gene's germline CDR1 is MGHRA and CDR2 YSYEKL. This CDR3 region has 14 residues. V lost 1 base, J lost 0 bases, and 4 bases lay in between. The CDR3 nucleotides read TGCGCCAGCAGCCAAGGCTTAGCCAAAAACATTCAGTACTTC. Its protein product is CASSQGLAKNIQYF.

Regarding this clone: The same CDR3 can be traced to other DNA sequences in this sample. The CDR3 nucleotides are TGTGCCAGCAGCTTAGACAGGGGGAATGGCTACACCTTC. As protein: CASSLDRGNGYTF. V is TRBV7-2 and J is TRBJ1-2, with TRBD1 matching 8 bases. Trimming removed 1 base from V and 6 bases from J; junction bases left unmatched: 1. The germline V gene has CDR1 SGHTA and CDR2 FQGNSA. This CDR3 comprises 13 residues.

This clone was observed a few times. V and J are TRBV6-6 and TRBJ2-1, with a weak D call TRBD1 (5 bases). The germline V and J ends were trimmed by 5 bases and 10 bases, with 9 bases remaining between them. Germline-derived CDR1 and CDR2 are MNHNY and SVGAGI (reference sequence). The CDR3 covers 11 residues. CDR3 sequence (DNA): TGTGCCAGCAGTCCCCACAGGGAGCAGTTCTTC. Translation gives CASSPHREQFF.